Each of the 27 T cell receptor beta chains below was sequenced from the same sample in a study of radiotherapy plus CTLA-4 blockade in lung cancer. The table came from immunoSEQ multiplex PCR; TCRdb's copy has only in-frame clones and leaves some out. The sample records just over 60,000 clones, 70% to 85% being singletons. The sample here was peripheral blood, taken from a patient treated with radiotherapy plus ipilimumab. Source of these receptors: a human donor with non-small cell lung cancer who had a complete response to radiotherapy plus ipilimumab.

This clone was found once. The chain carries TRBV6-4 and TRBJ2-6; D ambiguous. Trimming stripped 0 bases from V and 3 bases from J, with 9 bases between. CDR1 MRHNA and CDR2 SNTAGT come from the germline V gene. The CDR3 runs to 16 residues. CDR3 nucleotide sequence: TGTGCCAGCAGTGACTCGGTGGAAAATGGGGCCAACGTCCTGACTTTC. Translating it yields CASSDSVENGANVLTF.

V gene TRBV7-2 combines with J gene TRBJ1-3, with D possibly TRBD1 on 6 matching bases. Germline CDR1 SGHTA, CDR2 FQGNSA. Trimming stripped 2 bases from V and 5 bases from J, with 7 bases between. The CDR3 spans 13 residues. In DNA, the CDR3 is TGTGCCAGCAGCTTACAGGGGCGAAACACCATATATTTT. Protein: CASSLQGRNTIYF.

The chain links TRBV7-2 to TRBJ2-5, with a tentative D call TRBD1 (6 bases). Germline loops: CDR1 SGHTA, CDR2 FQGNSA. The V end lost 4 bases, the J end lost 2 bases, and 11 bases lay between the germline ends. CDR3 size: 14 residues. The CDR3 DNA sequence: TGTGCCAGCAGCTCACGACAGGTTCAAGAGACCCAGTACTTC. Amino acid sequence: CASSSRQVQETQYF. Together with reference TRBV7-2 and TRBJ2-5, the CDR3 gives the full variable domain: GAGVSQSPSNKVTEKGKDVELRCDPISGHTALYWYRQSLGQGLEFLIYFQGNSAPDKSGLPSDRFSAERTGGSVSTLTIQRTQQEDSAVYLCASSSRQVQETQYFGPGTRLLVL.

J is TRBJ2-2 and V is TRBV6-6; D gene ambiguous. CDR3 length: 15 residues. Per the germline V gene, CDR1 is MNHNY and CDR2 is SVGAGI (reference sequence). With 2 bases removed from V and 2 bases from J, the gap between germline ends came to 9 bases. The CDR3 spells CASSYLGINTGELFF. The CDR3 DNA reads TGTGCCAGCAGTTACCTCGGCATTAACACCGGGGAGCTGTTTTTT.

The chain carries TRBV7-2 and TRBJ2-7; D ambiguous. Trimming left V 3 bases short and J 0 bases short, with 9 bases between. There are 14 residues in the CDR3. Per germline, CDR1 SGHTA and CDR2 FQGNSA. The CDR3 sequence is CASSFLMSSYEQYF. The DNA of the CDR3 is TGTGCCAGCAGCTTCCTTATGAGCTCCTACGAGCAGTACTTC.

The CDR3: CAPGHGSSYNEQFF. The CDR3 bases are TGTGCCCCAGGGCACGGGAGCTCCTACAATGAGCAGTTCTTC. The chain couples TRBV15 to TRBJ2-1; the D gene is possibly TRBD2 (6 bases). Trimming cost V 11 bases and J 0 bases, with 14 bases left between them. The CDR3 loop spans 14 amino acids. Germline CDR1 and CDR2: LNHNV and YYDKDF (reference sequence).

V is TRBV5-1 and J is TRBJ2-1; 7 bases agree with TRBD1. Germline-derived CDR1 and CDR2 are SGHRS and YFSETQ. The CDR3 length is 13 residues. Trimming removed 4 bases from V and 8 bases from J; junction bases left unmatched: 6. In nucleotides, the CDR3 is TGCGCCAGCAGCGAGCAGGGGGATGATGAGCAGTTCTTC. Encoded protein: CASSEQGDDEQFF.

The chain is built from TRBV27 and TRBJ2-3; tentative D call: TRBD2 (7 bases). Trimming took off 2 bases at V and 0 bases at J, with 12 bases between the two ends. CDR3 length: 16 amino acids. Germline V gene data show CDR1 as MNHEY and CDR2 as SMNVEV (reference sequence). CDR3 sequence reads: CASSLTGRGSTDTQYF. Here the CDR3 DNA reads TGTGCCAGCAGTTTAACAGGGAGGGGGAGCACAGATACGCAGTATTTT.

V is TRBV18 and J is TRBJ2-2; D is perhaps TRBD1 or TRBD2 (5 bases each). CDR3 length: 17 residues. CDR1 and CDR2 from the germline V gene are KGHSH and LQKENI. V gave up 5 bases and J gave up 5 bases, with 21 bases separating them. The CDR3 bases are TGTGCCAGCTCAGAGACCGGGACGTCTCTGAGGACCGGGGAGCTGTTTTTT. This translates into CASSETGTSLRTGELFF.

The chain has TRBV5-4 and TRBJ1-2; 7 nucleotides agree with TRBD1. Germline CDR1 reads SGHNT; CDR2 reads YYREEE (reference sequence). The CDR3 is made up of 15 amino acids. V was clipped by 4 bases and J by 8 bases; unmatched bases: 14. In DNA form, the CDR3 reads TGTGCCAGCAGCCCTACTTCGGACAGGCTGAGGGGCTACACCTTC. It encodes CASSPTSDRLRGYTF.

This chain connects TRBV19 to TRBJ1-2; TRBD1 might be the D (5 bases). This CDR3 has 14 residues. V gave up 7 bases and J gave up 4 bases, with 16 bases separating them. Germline CDR1 is LNHDA and CDR2 is SQIVND (reference sequence). In DNA form, the CDR3 reads TGTGCCAGTATGTCCCCCGGGGGTAGCTATGGCTACACCTTC. It is translated as CASMSPGGSYGYTF.

V is TRBV7-9 and J is TRBJ1-3, with D uncertain. The germline gives CDR1 SEHNR, CDR2 FQNEAQ (reference sequence). V was clipped by 5 bases and J by 2 bases, with 13 bases between them. This CDR3 contains 15 residues. The CDR3 reads CASSGVRTAGNTIYF. CDR3 bases: TGTGCCAGCAGCGGTGTTCGGACGGCTGGAAACACCATATATTTT. Full variable domain (outside the CDR3, taken from reference TRBV7-9 and TRBJ1-3): DTGVSQNPRHKITKRGQNVTFRCDPISEHNRLYWYRQTLGQGPEFLTYFQNEAQLEKSRLLSDRFSAERPKGSFSTLEIQRTEQGDSAMYLCASSGVRTAGNTIYFGEGSWLTVV.

This chain connects TRBV7-9 to TRBJ2-5, with D maybe TRBD1 (5 bases). The V end was cut by 8 bases, the J end by 1 base, with 5 bases between. This CDR3 spans 11 amino acids. The germline V gene has CDR1 SEHNR and CDR2 FQNEAQ (reference sequence). For the CDR3, the DNA is TGTGCCAGCCAGGGCCAAGAGACCCAGTACTTC. Translated: CASQGQETQYF. Using reference TRBV7-9 and TRBJ2-5 for the parts outside the CDR3, the full variable domain is DTGVSQNPRHKITKRGQNVTFRCDPISEHNRLYWYRQTLGQGPEFLTYFQNEAQLEKSRLLSDRFSAERPKGSFSTLEIQRTEQGDSAMYLCASQGQETQYFGPGTRLLVL.

The table lists this clone with a few counts. The chain recombines TRBV7-2 with TRBJ2-1; D gene uncertain. Trimming shortened V by 6 bases and J by 5 bases, and 8 bases separated the two germline ends. The CDR3 covers 12 residues. Germline V lookup: CDR1 SGHTA, CDR2 FQGNSA. The CDR3 DNA follows: TGTGCCAGCAGTCTAAACCACAATGAGCAGTTCTTC. Translation gives CASSLNHNEQFF.

The count of this clone is one. The rearrangement links TRBV27 to TRBJ1-2, with 9 bases matching TRBD1. J gave up 4 bases and V 5 bases, and 11 bases lay outside the gene matches. CDR3 size: 16 residues. The germline gives CDR1 MNHEY, CDR2 SMNVEV (reference sequence). The CDR3 coding sequence is TGTGCCAGCAGTCCGATGGACAGGGGAAAGGGCTATGGCTACACCTTC. As protein: CASSPMDRGKGYGYTF.

The rearrangement joins TRBV6-5 to TRBJ1-5; D uncertain. The CDR3 is 14 residues long. The V gene lost 5 bases and the J gene lost 0 bases, with 8 bases spanning the gap. CDR1 and CDR2 from the germline V gene are MNHEY and SVGAGI. The CDR3 nucleotides read TGTGCCAGCAGTGGTTTGTCTAGCAATCAGCCCCAGCATTTT. Translating gives CASSGLSSNQPQHF.

This clone was observed once. The chain combines TRBV9 with TRBJ2-2, with D perhaps TRBD1 or TRBD2 (5 bases each). Germline assignment: CDR1 SGDLS and CDR2 YYNGEE. CDR3 length equals 16 residues. V dropped 0 bases and J dropped 0 bases, with 9 bases sitting between them. CDR3 residues: CASSVGGPANTGELFF. The CDR3 nucleotides read TGTGCCAGCAGCGTAGGGGGACCAGCGAACACCGGGGAGCTGTTTTTT.

This clone was recorded only once. The genes are TRBV9 and TRBJ2-3; 11 bases align to TRBD2. Germline CDR1 is SGDLS and CDR2 is YYNGEE. The CDR3 sequence is 15 residues long. Trimming cost V 0 bases and J 4 bases; bases outside gene matches: 1. The CDR3 protein is CASSVELAGADTQYF. In DNA, the CDR3 is TGTGCCAGCAGCGTAGAACTAGCGGGAGCAGATACGCAGTATTTT.

The table lists this clone with a few counts. The chain is built from TRBV25-1 and TRBJ2-1; the match to TRBD2 covers 8 bases. The CDR3 spans 15 residues. Germline V gives CDR1 MGHDK, CDR2 SYGVNS. The V gene end was trimmed by 6 bases and the J gene end by 0 bases; junction bases not matched to a gene: 4. CDR3 region: CASRKAGASYNEQFF. CDR3 DNA sequence: TGTGCCAGCAGGAAAGCGGGAGCCTCCTACAATGAGCAGTTCTTC.

The chain has TRBV19 and TRBJ2-5, with TRBD1 matching 7 bases. J gave up 6 bases and V 5 bases, and 9 bases lay outside the gene matches. CDR3 length: 14 amino acids. The V gene's germline CDR1 is LNHDA and CDR2 SQIVND (reference sequence). The CDR3 DNA sequence: TGTGCCAGTAGTTTCCGACAGGGCGGGCAGACCCAGTACTTC. Translated: CASSFRQGGQTQYF.

The J gene is TRBJ2-1, the V gene TRBV10-1; D not certain. This CDR3 has 16 amino acids. The V gene's germline CDR1 is WNHNN and CDR2 SYGVQD (reference sequence). Trimming removed 6 bases at V and 8 bases at J, with 23 bases between. CDR3 sequence (DNA): TGCGCCAGCAGCTCTGGTTCCCCCCGGTTGACGGATGAGCAGTTCTTC. The encoded protein is CASSSGSPRLTDEQFF.

This clone has just a few counts. The chain employs TRBV7-9 and TRBJ1-1; D may be TRBD1 (5 bases). V was pared by 3 bases and J by 2 bases, with 10 bases between. The CDR3 extends over 14 amino acids. Germline V gene lookup returns CDR1 SEHNR and CDR2 FQNEAQ (reference sequence). The chain's CDR3 is CASSFAGPNTEAFF. CDR3 coding DNA: TGTGCCAGCAGCTTTGCAGGGCCTAACACTGAAGCTTTCTTT.

The V gene is TRBV5-1, the J gene TRBJ2-2; no firm D call. CDR1 is SGHRS, CDR2 YFSETQ, per germline. The germline V and J ends were trimmed by 5 bases and 1 base, with 12 bases remaining between them. CDR3 length: 15 amino acids. The DNA for the CDR3 is TGCGCCAGCAGTAGGAGCGTGGGGAACACCGGGGAGCTGTTTTTT. It specifies CASSRSVGNTGELFF.

Turning to this clone: Other DNA sequences in the sample encode the same CDR3. The genes are TRBV6-6 and TRBJ1-5; TRBD1 matches 7 bases. Germline CDR1 MNHNY, CDR2 SVGAGI (reference sequence). This CDR3 comprises 14 residues. The J segment lost 5 bases and the V segment lost 7 bases, leaving 8 bases of the junction unmatched. The CDR3 DNA reads as TGTGCCAGCAATATGGACAGGACTTATCAGCCCCAGCATTTT. Translation gives CASNMDRTYQPQHF.

The rearrangement links TRBV27 to TRBJ1-1; 9 bases map to TRBD1. V lost 8 bases, J lost 3 bases, and 7 bases stayed unmatched. The germline CDR1 and CDR2 sequences are MNHEY and SMNVEV (reference sequence). The CDR3 is made up of 14 amino acids. CDR3 nucleotide sequence: TGTGCCAGCCGACCCAGGACAGGGGACACTGAAGCTTTCTTT. As protein: CASRPRTGDTEAFF.

The CDR3 sequence is CAIRDTNEKLFF. The CDR3, as DNA: TGTGCCATCCGGGACACTAATGAAAAACTGTTTTTT. V gene TRBV10-3 combines with J gene TRBJ1-4; D is perhaps TRBD1 (5 bases). Germline-derived CDR1 and CDR2 are ENHRY and SYGVKD. Trimming cost V 8 bases and J 2 bases, with 6 bases left between them. This CDR3 is built from 12 residues.

This clone was observed a handful of times. V usage is TRBV11-3 and J usage is TRBJ2-6; no clear D gene. Germline V gene lookup returns CDR1 SGHNT and CDR2 YENEEA. V shed 1 base and J shed 2 bases, with 3 bases lying between them. CDR3 length: 14 residues. CDR3 loop: CASSLGTGANVLTF. The CDR3, as DNA: TGTGCCAGCAGCTTAGGTACTGGGGCCAACGTCCTGACTTTC.